This T cell receptor beta chain was found in a study of naive and memory T cell subsets. Cells stained for CD3, CD4, CD8, CD45RA, CD27 and viability were sorted into four CD45RA/CD27 subsets. The germline V gene has CDR1 MDHEN and CDR2 SYDVKM. Between the trimmed V and J ends, which lost 7 bases and 6 bases, there was a span of 12 bases. The CDR3 runs 12 residues. About this clonotype: Its antigen is still unknown.

Whole-study results and caveats: Possibly reflecting memory cells re-expressing CD45RA, a few larger clonotypes occurred in naive repertoires, especially CD8. Over 85% of naive TCR sequences appeared only once, unlike memory subsets. No ground truth validated the naive and memory repertoire findings.

Two oligonucleotides, mixed equimolar, formed the beta constant-region primer covering TRBC1 and TRBC2. Nested alpha and beta constant-region primers with the SP2 primer drove four PCR rounds on ligated cDNA. Using its own MiXCR run on the UMI-ligation and nested PCR reads, TCRdb lists one record per CDR3 protein. The table has roughly 140,000 distinct CDR3 sequences, around 21% seen once. This clonotype was obtained from a human donor in good health. The chain couples TRBV28 to TRBJ1-1; no clear D. Sequencing was done on a sample of naive CD8+ T cells from blood. The CDR3 DNA is TGTGCCAGCACCACGGGATGGGCTGAAGCTTTCTTT. Its protein is CASTTGWAEAFF. The variable domain in full, with the rest retrieved from reference TRBV28 and TRBJ1-1, is DVKVTQSSRYLVKRTGEKVFLECVQDMDHENMFWYRQDPGLGLRLIYFSYDVKMKEKGDIPEGYSVSREKKERFSLILESASTNQTSMYLCASTTGWAEAFFGQGTRLTVV.